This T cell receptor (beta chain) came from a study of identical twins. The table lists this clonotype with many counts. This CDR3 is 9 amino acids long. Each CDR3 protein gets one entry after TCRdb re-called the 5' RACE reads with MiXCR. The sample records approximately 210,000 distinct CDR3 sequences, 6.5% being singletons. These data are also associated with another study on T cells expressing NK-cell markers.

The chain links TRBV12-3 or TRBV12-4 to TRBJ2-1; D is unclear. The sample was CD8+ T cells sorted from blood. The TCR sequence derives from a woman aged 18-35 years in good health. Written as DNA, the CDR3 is TGTGCTACGGGCCCCGAGCAGTTCTTC. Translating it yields CATGPEQFF.